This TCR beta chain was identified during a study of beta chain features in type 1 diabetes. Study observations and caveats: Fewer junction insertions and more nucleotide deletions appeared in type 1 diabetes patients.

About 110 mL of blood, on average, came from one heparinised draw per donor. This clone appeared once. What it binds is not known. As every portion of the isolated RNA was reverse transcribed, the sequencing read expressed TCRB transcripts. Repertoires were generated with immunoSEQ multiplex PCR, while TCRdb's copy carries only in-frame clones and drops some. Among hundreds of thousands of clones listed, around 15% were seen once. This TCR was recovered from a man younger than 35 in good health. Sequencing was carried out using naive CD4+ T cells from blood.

CDR3 nucleotide sequence: TGTGCCAGCAGCCCGGTAATTCTGTGGACCCAGTACTTC. Protein: CASSPVILWTQYF. The rearrangement joins TRBV7-8 to TRBJ2-5; D ambiguous. Trimming removed 5 bases from V and 7 bases from J, with 14 bases in between. The CDR3 loop spans 13 amino acids. Germline CDR1 reads SGHVS; CDR2 reads FQNEAQ.